The TCR beta chain described here comes from a study of T cell responses to AZD1222 COVID-19 vaccine (dated by TCRdb to about 2021). In terms of the full investigation: AZD1222 recipients with second doses at about 4 weeks or about 12 weeks were pooled, because spike-specific TCR depth and breadth did not differ between schedules. Trial participants were enrolled into age subgroups of 18-55, 56-69 and 70-plus years, which contained about 150, 27 and 61 TCR-sequenced participants, respectively. TCR sequencing was performed for 233 trial participants, of whom 207 were given two doses of AZD1222 and around 25 were given two doses of MenACWY control vaccine.

The CDR3 regions of human TCRbeta chains were subjected to immunosequencing. From the authors' description of their analysis: Repertoire TCRs were matched against a reference library of SARS-CoV-2-specific TCRs generated with the MIRA antigen-specificity platform. Breadth was defined as the fraction of unique TCRs that were SARS-CoV-2-associated, and depth was defined as the fraction of total T cells that were SARS-CoV-2-associated. Using the MIRA data, each spike-specific TCR was mapped to the spike region that the TCR reacts to and placed in a CD4 or CD8 class. Log10-transformed breadth and depth values were compared by one-way ANOVA with Sidak's multiple comparisons tests. The source is immuneACCESS, and TCRdb retained only in-frame sequences with V and J called. Part of the clones is not carried over; for the studies checked, unresolved V genes explain less than half of this, and the remainder is unexplained. Clone size and V and J calls were adopted from that table, with D and trimming inferred from the DNA. Across this sample there are 84,000 or so clones, with approximately 89% seen only once. About 2.2% of the sample comes from the top ten.

A note on this clone: Its recognized antigen is unknown. No base quality values were provided; no much bigger clone lies one nucleotide off.

The CDR3 covers 15 residues, taking in both the cysteine and the phenylalanine. Only CDR3 DNA remains: 45 bases, in frame from the first base. Trimmed from V: 5 bases; trimmed from J: 7 bases; junction bases lacking a gene match: 12. For CDR1 and CDR2, the germline V gene (reference sequence) lists MNHEY and SMNVEV. Read against the paper, the sample's time point label means: baseline before first vaccination. Vaccinee samples came from UK trials COV001 and COV002, including a single-blind randomized controlled phase 2/3 trial of AZD1222 (ChAdOx1 nCoV-19) in healthy adults. Trial participant PBMC samples were collected at day 0 and day 28 after the second dose for TCRbeta chain sequencing. The full study reports these points: Because no samples from the day 14 peak response were available, repertoires could be characterized only after the peak T cell response. The 56-69-year group was small, and its depth increase did not reach significance, likely because of low power. Participants were mostly white British, with more females than males. The authors suggested clonal diversity may have been underestimated. After two AZD1222 doses, both the breadth and the depth of spike-specific TCRs were significantly higher than at day 0 and than in MenACWY recipients. The vaccine-associated CD4 TCRs covered the entire spike protein, and the dominant responses fell in regions 160-218 and 743-854. Conclusions about previously exposed vaccinees are limited, since just six AZD1222 recipients were seropositive for SARS-CoV-2 at baseline. Reportedly, close to half of the unique spike-specific TCRs recognized epitopes lying outside the regions that are mutated in the B.1.351 and B.1.1.7 variants.

The sequencing here drew on peripheral blood, taken on day 0 of AZD1222 vaccination. The clonotype comes from an adult in good health. The chain is encoded by TRBV27 joined to TRBJ2-3; TRBD2 lines up with 7 middle nucleotides. The CDR3 reads CASSRAGPALNTQYF. The sequenced DNA is TGTGCCAGCAGTCGAGCGGGACCTGCCCTTAATACGCAGTATTTT.